Listed here are 29 T cell receptor beta chains from one sample, sequenced in a study of T cell responses to AZD1222 COVID-19 vaccine. Only in-frame clones appear in the TCRdb table, and some are missing; sequencing was by immunoSEQ multiplex PCR. The sample holds about 130,000 clones; 86% are singletons and the top ten take 20% to 25%. The sample in question was peripheral blood, obtained on day 0 of AZD1222 vaccination. The receptors here all came from an adult in good health.

V usage is TRBV4-1 and J usage is TRBJ1-1, with 9 bases that match TRBD1. Looked up from germline, CDR1 is MGHRA and CDR2 is YSYEKL. The CDR3 covers 14 residues. The ends lost 4 bases at V and 5 bases at J; junction bases unmatched: 5. The CDR3 sequence is CASSLGQGTTEAFF. The CDR3 region has the DNA TGCGCCAGCAGCCTCGGACAGGGGACAACTGAAGCTTTCTTT.

The chain carries TRBV7-2 and TRBJ1-2, with 8 bases identical to TRBD1. This CDR3 contains 14 residues. The germline gives CDR1 SGHTA, CDR2 FQGNSA. Trimming took 1 base from V and 10 from J; bases not matched to a gene: 8. The CDR3 is CASSLGPGGRDYTF. CDR3 coding DNA: TGTGCCAGCAGCTTAGGTCCAGGGGGCAGAGACTACACCTTC. The whole variable domain, filled in from reference TRBV7-2 and TRBJ1-2, reads GAGVSQSPSNKVTEKGKDVELRCDPISGHTALYWYRQSLGQGLEFLIYFQGNSAPDKSGLPSDRFSAERTGGSVSTLTIQRTQQEDSAVYLCASSLGPGGRDYTFGSGTRLTVV.

The chain couples TRBV27 to TRBJ1-4; D is ambiguous. V was cut by 8 bases and J by 2 bases, with 15 bases left in between. Per the germline V gene, CDR1 is MNHEY and CDR2 is SMNVEV (reference sequence). The CDR3 is 15 amino acids. CDR3 sequence (DNA): TGTGCCAGCGTCCTGGTGGGGTCGACTAATGAAAAACTGTTTTTT. Translated: CASVLVGSTNEKLFF.

In regard to this clone: Other nucleotide sequences from this sample produce the same CDR3. V is TRBV9 and J is TRBJ2-1, with 8 nucleotides matching TRBD2. CDR3 length equals 14 residues. The germline CDR1 and CDR2 sequences are SGDLS and YYNGEE. V lost 2 bases to trimming and J lost 5 bases; unmatched junction nucleotides: 3. The chain's CDR3 is CASSVSGTNNEQFF. The CDR3 nucleotides read TGTGCCAGCAGCGTTAGCGGGACGAACAATGAGCAGTTCTTC.

The genes are TRBV19 and TRBJ2-2; 8 bases fit TRBD1. The V gene's germline CDR1 is LNHDA and CDR2 SQIVND (reference sequence). The CDR3 sequence is 15 residues long. Trimming at V came to 3 bases and at J to 2 bases, leaving 2 bases not matched to a gene. CDR3 residues: CASSMGQANTGELFF. The CDR3 DNA reads as TGTGCCAGTAGTATGGGACAGGCTAACACCGGGGAGCTGTTTTTT.

The chain is built from TRBV4-1 and TRBJ2-7, with a weak D call TRBD2 (6 bases). The CDR3 runs 15 residues. CDR1 MGHRA and CDR2 YSYEKL come from the germline V gene. V lost 0 bases to trimming and J lost 7 bases, with 16 bases between them. The CDR3 nucleotides read TGCGCCAGCAGCCAAGATCGGCGGGGATCGGGGGAGCAGTACTTC. This sequence encodes CASSQDRRGSGEQYF.

On this clone: The same CDR3 also results from other DNA sequences found in this sample. The J gene is TRBJ1-6, the V gene TRBV14; D is undetermined. Germline CDR1 reads SGHDN; CDR2 reads FVKESK. The CDR3 has 14 amino acids. Trimming took off 1 base at V and 8 bases at J, with 9 bases between the two ends. This CDR3 reads CASSQGREYSPLHF. CDR3 coding DNA: TGTGCCAGCAGCCAAGGAAGGGAATATTCACCCCTCCACTTT. The complete variable domain, with remaining parts taken from reference TRBV14 and TRBJ1-6, reads EAGVTQFPSHSVIEKGQTVTLRCDPISGHDNLYWYRRVMGKEIKFLLHFVKESKQDESGMPNNRFLAERTGGTYSTLKVQPAELEDSGVYFCASSQGREYSPLHFGNGTRLTVT.

The chain uses TRBV19 and TRBJ2-7; the D gene could be TRBD1 or TRBD2 (5 bases each). Germline CDR1 and CDR2: LNHDA and SQIVND (reference sequence). The V end was cut by 4 bases, the J end by 0 bases, with 16 bases between. The CDR3 covers 16 residues. CDR3 bases: TGTGCCAGTAGTACAGAAACTAGACAGAGCTCCTACGAGCAGTACTTC. It yields the protein CASSTETRQSSYEQYF.

This clone was counted once. V and J are TRBV7-9 and TRBJ1-6; D unresolved. V was clipped by 7 bases and J by 9 bases, with 13 bases between them. The CDR3 totals 13 residues. Per germline, CDR1 SEHNR and CDR2 FQNEAQ (reference sequence). The DNA for the CDR3 is TGTGCCAGCATTAACACAATGGGTTCACCCCTCCACTTT. It translates to CASINTMGSPLHF.

The chain combines TRBV18 with TRBJ2-3, with D maybe TRBD1 (6 bases). V was clipped by 3 bases and J by 3 bases, with 7 bases between them. Germline V gene sequence: CDR1 KGHSH, CDR2 LQKENI. CDR3 length equals 13 residues. CDR3 sequence: CASSPGTTDTQYF. The DNA of the CDR3 is TGTGCCAGCTCACCCGGGACAACAGATACGCAGTATTTT. Filled out from reference TRBV18 and TRBJ2-3, the complete variable domain reads NAGVMQNPRHLVRRRGQEARLRCSPMKGHSHVYWYRQLPEEGLKFMVYLQKENIIDESGMPKERFSAEFPKEGPSILRIQQVVRGDSAAYFCASSPGTTDTQYFGPGTRLTVL.

The genes are TRBV7-9 and TRBJ2-3; no definite D call. Germline V gives CDR1 SEHNR, CDR2 FQNEAQ (reference sequence). Deletions cut 2 bases from V and 3 bases from J, with 9 bases between. The CDR3 runs to 14 residues. The CDR3 sequence: CASSLLTNTDTQYF. The CDR3 DNA reads TGTGCCAGCAGCTTACTGACGAATACAGATACGCAGTATTTT.

This chain connects TRBV29-1 to TRBJ1-1; TRBD1 is a possible D gene (6 bases). Germline loops: CDR1 SQVTM, CDR2 ANQGSEA. Between the trimmed V and J ends, which lost 8 bases and 1 base, there was a span of 11 bases. The CDR3 covers 12 residues. For the CDR3, the DNA is TGCAGCAGTACAGGGAAGAACACTGAAGCTTTCTTT. It is translated as CSSTGKNTEAFF.

The J gene is TRBJ1-1, the V gene TRBV3-1 (or the pseudogene TRBV3-2); a possible D gene is TRBD1 (5 bases). With 1 base removed from V and 1 base from J, the gap between germline ends came to 10 bases. From germline, CDR1 is LGHDT and CDR2 YNNKEL (reference sequence). The CDR3 has 15 amino acids. Written as DNA, the CDR3 is TGTGCCAGCAGCCAAGCTACAGGCCGGAACACTGAAGCTTTCTTT. As protein: CASSQATGRNTEAFF.

This chain uses TRBV2 with TRBJ2-2; D gene uncertain. This CDR3 contains 15 residues. Trimming stripped 4 bases from V and 6 bases from J, with 15 bases between. Germline V CDR1 and CDR2: SNHLY, FYNNEI. CDR3 in amino acids: CASSGSSLGAGELFF. The CDR3 nucleotides are TGTGCCAGCAGTGGGTCTTCTTTAGGAGCCGGGGAGCTGTTTTTT.

This clone was observed at least ten times. This chain connects TRBV19 to TRBJ1-2; 10 positions match TRBD1. V dropped 5 bases and J dropped 7; count of bases not matched to a gene: 7. The V gene's germline CDR1 is LNHDA and CDR2 SQIVND (reference sequence). The CDR3 totals 14 residues. The CDR3: CASSVDRGPAGYTF. CDR3 coding DNA: TGTGCCAGTAGTGTTGACAGGGGGCCGGCTGGCTACACCTTC.

This clone was seen a single time. The chain employs TRBV7-9 and TRBJ1-2; the D is unclear. The V gene lost 0 bases and the J gene lost 6 bases, with 5 bases spanning the gap. From germline, CDR1 is SEHNR and CDR2 FQNEAQ (reference sequence). This CDR3 spans 12 amino acids. The CDR3 is CASSLAWDGYTF. As DNA, the CDR3 is TGTGCCAGCAGCTTAGCGTGGGATGGCTACACCTTC.

The rearrangement joins TRBV3-1 (or the pseudogene TRBV3-2) to TRBJ1-3, with D maybe TRBD1 (5 bases). Looked up from germline, CDR1 is LGHDT and CDR2 is YNNKEL (reference sequence). The length of the CDR3 is 15 residues. Between the trimmed V and J ends, which lost 2 bases and 8 bases, there was a span of 16 bases. DNA of the CDR3: TGTGCCAGCAGCCAACCCAGGGTATCCGGGGACACCATATATTTT. Amino acids: CASSQPRVSGDTIYF.

The V gene is TRBV25-1, the J gene TRBJ1-5; D is possibly TRBD1 (5 bases). V shed 7 bases and J shed 6 bases, with 13 bases lying between them. CDR3 length: 13 residues. The germline V gene encodes CDR1 MGHDK and CDR2 SYGVNS. CDR3 nucleotide sequence: TGTGCCAGCATGGGGCCCTTGGGTCAGCCCCAGCATTTT. Its protein is CASMGPLGQPQHF. The complete variable domain, with remaining parts taken from reference TRBV25-1 and TRBJ1-5, reads EADIYQTPRYLVIGTGKKITLECSQTMGHDKMYWYQQDPGMELHLIHYSYGVNSTEKGDLSSESTVSRIRTEHFPLTLESARPSHTSQYLCASMGPLGQPQHFGDGTRLSIL.

This chain joins TRBV6-6 and TRBJ2-1; D gene unclear. This CDR3 spans 17 amino acids. Trimming left V 5 bases short and J 0 bases short, with 17 bases between. Germline values: CDR1 MNHNY, CDR2 SVGAGI (reference sequence). The CDR3: CASSLRQPLSSYNEQFF. The CDR3 DNA reads as TGTGCCAGCAGTCTCCGCCAACCACTTAGCTCCTACAATGAGCAGTTCTTC.

The chain is built from TRBV21-1 and TRBJ1-1; the table's D gene call, TRBD1, was not cross checked with the DNA. TRBV21-1 is noted as a pseudogene. The CDR3 has 16 residues. The CDR3 region has the DNA TGTGCCAGCAGCAATGGGGCGGACAGGGTAGGTCCTGAAGCTTTCTTT. Translating it yields CASSNGADRVGPEAFF.

The genes are TRBV5-6 and TRBJ1-2, with TRBD1 as a possible D gene (5 bases). Germline values: CDR1 SGHDT, CDR2 YYEEEE. The CDR3 extends over 18 amino acids. V gave up 4 bases and J gave up 8 bases, with 30 bases separating them. CDR3 amino acids: CASSPPRTPGATQKGYTF. The CDR3 DNA sequence: TGTGCCAGCAGCCCCCCCCGGACACCGGGAGCTACCCAGAAGGGCTACACCTTC.

The chain links TRBV7-2 to TRBJ1-4; D call uncertain. Trimming left V 2 bases short and J 8 bases short, with 15 bases between. The CDR3 spans 15 residues. Germline V gene lookup returns CDR1 SGHTA and CDR2 FQGNSA. CDR3 protein: CASSLRPAPMEKLFF. The CDR3 nucleotides are TGTGCCAGCAGCTTAAGGCCGGCCCCCATGGAAAAACTGTTTTTT.

This chain links TRBV30 with TRBJ1-2, with a tentative D call TRBD1 (6 bases). V lost 8 bases and J lost 3, with 16 bases in between. The germline gives CDR1 GTSNPN, CDR2 SVGIG (reference sequence). The CDR3 has 13 amino acids. The CDR3 spells CAGSAQGYYGYTF. The DNA of the CDR3 is TGTGCCGGATCCGCCCAGGGGTACTATGGCTACACCTTC.

V is TRBV6-5 and J is TRBJ2-2; 7 nucleotides align to TRBD1. The CDR3 consists of 15 residues. Germline loops: CDR1 MNHEY, CDR2 SVGAGI. Unmatched junction bases numbered 7, after V lost 6 bases and J lost 3 bases. Here the CDR3 DNA reads TGTGCCAGCAGGAACCGGGACAGATACACCGGGGAGCTGTTTTTT. Translation: CASRNRDRYTGELFF.

The chain joins TRBV18 to TRBJ1-2, with 10 bases fitting TRBD1. Germline-derived CDR1 and CDR2 are KGHSH and LQKENI. V shed 8 bases and J 3 bases; nucleotides not matched to a gene: 15. This CDR3 contains 17 residues. DNA of the CDR3: TGTGCCAGCGACAAAACCGGGACAGGGGCCCATGACTATGGCTACACCTTC. This gives the protein CASDKTGTGAHDYGYTF.

The chain has TRBV7-2 and TRBJ2-5; tentatively, D is TRBD2 (5 bases). The germline V gene has CDR1 SGHTA and CDR2 FQGNSA. This CDR3 comprises 13 residues. The ends were cut back, 2 bases at V and 11 bases at J, with 15 bases in the middle. This CDR3 reads CASSLIRLEVQYF. The CDR3 region has the DNA TGTGCCAGCAGCTTAATACGTTTGGAGGTGCAGTACTTC.

This clone has a single count. The rearrangement uses TRBV9 and TRBJ2-3, with D possibly being TRBD1 (5 bases). V shed 0 bases and J shed 0 bases, with 8 bases lying between them. The CDR3 is made up of 15 amino acids. Germline CDR1 SGDLS, CDR2 YYNGEE. Written as DNA, the CDR3 is TGTGCCAGCAGCGTAGAGGGGCAAAGCACAGATACGCAGTATTTT. Amino acids: CASSVEGQSTDTQYF. The full variable domain, its missing parts supplied by reference TRBV9 and TRBJ2-3, is DSGVTQTPKHLITATGQRVTLRCSPRSGDLSVYWYQQSLDQGLQFLIQYYNGEERAKGNILERFSAQQFPDLHSELNLSSLELGDSALYFCASSVEGQSTDTQYFGPGTRLTVL.

The rearrangement uses TRBV19 and TRBJ1-5; TRBD1 matches 11 bases. This CDR3 has 16 amino acids. CDR1 is LNHDA and CDR2 is SQIVND in the germline V gene (reference sequence). The V and J ends lost 5 bases and 3 bases, in that order; junction bases with no gene match: 6. CDR3 nucleotide sequence: TGTGCCAGTAGTGCCCGGGACAGGGGGTTCAATCAGCCCCAGCATTTT. Amino acid sequence: CASSARDRGFNQPQHF.

This clone turned up a few times. The chain employs TRBV7-3 and TRBJ2-1; no reliable D call. The germline gives CDR1 SGHTA, CDR2 FQGTGA. Trimming shortened V by 1 base and J by 2 bases, and 6 bases separated the two germline ends. The CDR3 has 14 amino acids. The DNA of the CDR3 is TGTGCCAGCAGCTTAAACCCAGCCTACAATGAGCAGTTCTTC. This translates into CASSLNPAYNEQFF. The full variable domain, in which reference TRBV7-3 and TRBJ2-1 provide the parts outside the CDR3, is GAGVSQTPSNKVTEKGKYVELRCDPISGHTALYWYRQSLGQGPEFLIYFQGTGAADDSGLPNDRFFAVRPEGSVSTLKIQRTERGDSAVYLCASSLNPAYNEQFFGPGTRLTVL.